This T cell receptor (beta chain) was identified in a study of T cells in Graves' hyperthyroidism and ophthalmopathy. Study-level findings and limits: Stable hyperthyroidism was separated from ophthalmopathy by a model based on 13 V-J features.

Patients were excluded for uncontrolled infection, other autoimmune disease, pregnancy or lactation. RNA transcripts were the template for amplifying TCR beta CDR3 regions. The HTBI set primed first-round TCR CDR3 RT-PCR. TCRdb redid the calling of the multiplex PCR reads with MiXCR, one entry per CDR3 protein. The data show about 260,000 distinct CDR3 sequences, less than 20% seen once. This clonotype occurred a few times. Its target is not known. The clonotype was recovered from a woman aged 18-29 years with Graves' ophthalmopathy. What was sequenced was blood.

The CDR3 reads CASSLGATNTGELFF. Here the CDR3 DNA reads TGTGCCAGCAGCTTAGGGGCCACGAACACCGGGGAGCTGTTTTTT. The genes are TRBV7-6 and TRBJ2-2; D ambiguous. Germline V lookup: CDR1 SGHVS, CDR2 FNYEAQ. V gave up 1 base and J gave up 0 bases, with 6 bases separating them. CDR3 length: 15 amino acids.